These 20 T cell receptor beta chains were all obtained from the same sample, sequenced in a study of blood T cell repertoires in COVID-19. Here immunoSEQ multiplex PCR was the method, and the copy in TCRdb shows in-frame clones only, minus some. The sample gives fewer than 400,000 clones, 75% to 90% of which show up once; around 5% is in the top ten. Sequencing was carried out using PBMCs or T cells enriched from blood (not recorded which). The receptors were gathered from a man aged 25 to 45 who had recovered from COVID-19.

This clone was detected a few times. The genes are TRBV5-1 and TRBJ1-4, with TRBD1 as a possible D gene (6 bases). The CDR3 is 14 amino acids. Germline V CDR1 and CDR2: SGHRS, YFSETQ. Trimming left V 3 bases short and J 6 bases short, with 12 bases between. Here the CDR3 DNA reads TGCGCCAGCAGCTGGCAGGGGAAGGATGAAAAACTGTTTTTT. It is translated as CASSWQGKDEKLFF. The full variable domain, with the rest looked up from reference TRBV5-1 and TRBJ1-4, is KAGVTQTPRYLIKTRGQQVTLSCSPISGHRSVSWYQQTPGQGLQFLFEYFSETQRNKGNFPGRFSGRQFSNSRSEMNVSTLELGDSALYLCASSWQGKDEKLFFGSGTQLSVL.

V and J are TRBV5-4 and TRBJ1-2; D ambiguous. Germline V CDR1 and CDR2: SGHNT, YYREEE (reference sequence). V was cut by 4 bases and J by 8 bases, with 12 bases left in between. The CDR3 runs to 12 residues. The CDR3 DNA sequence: TGTGCCAGCAGCACGGGTCCGGCAGGCTACACCTTC. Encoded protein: CASSTGPAGYTF.

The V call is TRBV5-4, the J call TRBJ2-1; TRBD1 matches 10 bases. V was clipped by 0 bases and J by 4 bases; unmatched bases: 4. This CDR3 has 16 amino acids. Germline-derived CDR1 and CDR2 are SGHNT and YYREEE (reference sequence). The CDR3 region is CASSLGQGAGYNEQFF. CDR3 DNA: TGTGCCAGCAGCTTGGGACAGGGGGCAGGGTACAATGAGCAGTTCTTC.

The CDR3 region is CASSHNLRDRTNYGYTF. Written as DNA, the CDR3 is TGTGCCAGCAGCCATAACCTCCGGGACAGAACGAACTATGGCTACACCTTC. The chain joins TRBV16 to TRBJ1-2; 7 bases are shared with TRBD1. Germline V gene sequence: CDR1 KGHSY, CDR2 FQNENV. The CDR3 is 17 residues long. J was trimmed by 2 bases and V by 3 bases; bases with no gene match: 12. Using reference TRBV16 and TRBJ1-2 for the parts outside the CDR3, the full variable domain is GEEVAQTPKHLVRGEGQKAKLYCAPIKGHSYVFWYQQVLKNEFKFLISFQNENVFDETGMPKERFSAKCLPNSPCSLEIQATKLEDSAVYFCASSHNLRDRTNYGYTFGSGTRLTVV.

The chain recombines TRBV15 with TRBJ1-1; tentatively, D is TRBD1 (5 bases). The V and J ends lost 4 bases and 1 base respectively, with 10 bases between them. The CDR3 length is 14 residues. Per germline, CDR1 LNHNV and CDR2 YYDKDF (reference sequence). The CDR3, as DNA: TGTGCCACCAGCAAGGGACTGCCGAACACTGAAGCTTTCTTT. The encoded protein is CATSKGLPNTEAFF.

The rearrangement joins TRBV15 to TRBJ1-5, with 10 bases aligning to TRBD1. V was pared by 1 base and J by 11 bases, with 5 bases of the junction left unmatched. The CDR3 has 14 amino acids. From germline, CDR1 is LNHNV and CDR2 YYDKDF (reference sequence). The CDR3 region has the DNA TGTGCCACCAGCAGAGCGGGACAGGGGATAGCCCAGCATTTT. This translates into CATSRAGQGIAQHF.

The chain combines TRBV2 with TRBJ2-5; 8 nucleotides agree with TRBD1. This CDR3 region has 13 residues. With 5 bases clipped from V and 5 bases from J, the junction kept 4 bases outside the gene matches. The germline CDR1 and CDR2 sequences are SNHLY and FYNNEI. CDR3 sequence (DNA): TGTGCCAGCAGTTCCCAGGGGGCGGAGACCCAGTACTTC. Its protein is CASSSQGAETQYF.

CDR3 nucleotide sequence: TGTGCCCGCGACAGGGAATGGTCAGATACGCAGTATTTT. This sequence encodes CARDREWSDTQYF. The rearrangement uses TRBV30 and TRBJ2-3; 7 nucleotides line up with TRBD1. J gave up 4 bases and V 8 bases, and 9 bases lay outside the gene matches. Germline lookup yields CDR1 GTSNPN and CDR2 SVGIG (reference sequence). CDR3 length: 13 amino acids. The full variable domain, completed using reference TRBV30 and TRBJ2-3, is SQTIHQWPATLVQPVGSPLSLECTVEGTSNPNLYWYRQAAGRGLQLLFYSVGIGQISSEVPQNLSASRPQDRQFILSSKKLLLSDSGFYLCARDREWSDTQYFGPGTRLTVL.

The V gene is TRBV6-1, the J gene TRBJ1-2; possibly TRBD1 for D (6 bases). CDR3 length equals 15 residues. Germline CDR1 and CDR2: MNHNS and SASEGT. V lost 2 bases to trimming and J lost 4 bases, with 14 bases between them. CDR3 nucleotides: TGTGCCAGCAGTGAATATAGTGTACAGGGCTATGGCTACACCTTC. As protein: CASSEYSVQGYGYTF.

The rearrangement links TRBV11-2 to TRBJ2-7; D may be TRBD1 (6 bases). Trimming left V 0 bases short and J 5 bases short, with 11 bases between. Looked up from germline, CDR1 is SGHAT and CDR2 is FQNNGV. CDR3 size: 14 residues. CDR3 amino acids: CASSLEGTPDEQYF. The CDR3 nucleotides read TGTGCCAGCAGCTTAGAGGGGACACCCGACGAGCAGTACTTC.

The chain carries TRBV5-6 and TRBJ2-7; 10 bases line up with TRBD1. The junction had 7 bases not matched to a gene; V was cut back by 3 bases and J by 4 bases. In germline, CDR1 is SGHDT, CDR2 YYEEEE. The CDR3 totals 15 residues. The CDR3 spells CASSSPTGGVYEQYF. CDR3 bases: TGTGCCAGCAGCTCCCCGACAGGGGGCGTTTACGAGCAGTACTTC.

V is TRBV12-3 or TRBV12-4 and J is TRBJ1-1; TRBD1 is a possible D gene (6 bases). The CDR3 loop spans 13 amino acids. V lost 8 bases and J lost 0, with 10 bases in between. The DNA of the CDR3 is TGTGCCAGCCAAGGACAGATGAACACTGAAGCTTTCTTT. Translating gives CASQGQMNTEAFF.

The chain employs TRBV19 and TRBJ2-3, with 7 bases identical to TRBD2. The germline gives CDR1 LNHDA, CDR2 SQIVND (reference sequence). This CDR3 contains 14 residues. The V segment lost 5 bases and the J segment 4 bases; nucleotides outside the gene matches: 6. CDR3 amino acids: CASSWGGSSDTQYF. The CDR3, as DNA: TGTGCCAGTAGTTGGGGGGGGTCGTCAGATACGCAGTATTTT.

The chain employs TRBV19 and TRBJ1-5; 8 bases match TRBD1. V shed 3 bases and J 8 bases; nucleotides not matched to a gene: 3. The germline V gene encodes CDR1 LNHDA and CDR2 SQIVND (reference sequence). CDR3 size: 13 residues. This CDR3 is CASSMDRDKPQHF. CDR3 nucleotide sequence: TGTGCCAGTAGTATGGACAGGGATAAGCCCCAGCATTTT.

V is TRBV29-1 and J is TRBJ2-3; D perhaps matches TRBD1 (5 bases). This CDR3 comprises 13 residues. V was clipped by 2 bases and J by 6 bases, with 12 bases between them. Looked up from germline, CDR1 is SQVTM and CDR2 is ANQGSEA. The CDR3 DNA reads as TGCAGCGTTGAATCAGGGTTGGCCGATACGCAGTATTTT. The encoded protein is CSVESGLADTQYF.

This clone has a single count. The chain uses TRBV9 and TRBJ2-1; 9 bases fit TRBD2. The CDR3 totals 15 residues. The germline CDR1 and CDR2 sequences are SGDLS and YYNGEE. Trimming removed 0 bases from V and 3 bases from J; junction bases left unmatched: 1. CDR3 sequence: CASSVVAGVYNEQFF. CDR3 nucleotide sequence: TGTGCCAGCAGCGTAGTAGCGGGGGTCTACAATGAGCAGTTCTTC.

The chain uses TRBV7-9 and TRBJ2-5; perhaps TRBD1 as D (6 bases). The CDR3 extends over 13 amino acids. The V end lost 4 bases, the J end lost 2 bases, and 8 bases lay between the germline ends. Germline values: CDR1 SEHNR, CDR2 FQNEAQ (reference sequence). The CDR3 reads CASSWGQQETQYF. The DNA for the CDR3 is TGTGCCAGCAGCTGGGGACAACAAGAGACCCAGTACTTC.

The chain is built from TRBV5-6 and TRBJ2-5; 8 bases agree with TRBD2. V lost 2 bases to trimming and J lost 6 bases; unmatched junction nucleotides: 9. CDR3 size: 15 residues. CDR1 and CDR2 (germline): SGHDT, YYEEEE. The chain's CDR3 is CASSFLGTGGKTQYF. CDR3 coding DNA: TGTGCCAGCAGCTTTCTAGGGACGGGGGGGAAGACCCAGTACTTC. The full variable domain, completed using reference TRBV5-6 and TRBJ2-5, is DAGVTQSPTHLIKTRGQQVTLRCSPKSGHDTVSWYQQALGQGPQFIFQYYEEEERQRGNFPDRFSGHQFPNYSSELNVNALLLGDSALYLCASSFLGTGGKTQYFGPGTRLLVL.

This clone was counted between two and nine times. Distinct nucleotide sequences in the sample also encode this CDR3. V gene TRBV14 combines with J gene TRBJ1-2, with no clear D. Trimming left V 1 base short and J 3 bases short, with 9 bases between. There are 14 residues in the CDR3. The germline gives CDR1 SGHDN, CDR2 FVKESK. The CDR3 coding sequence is TGTGCCAGCAGCCAAGGGTCAGGTTACTATGGCTACACCTTC. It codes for CASSQGSGYYGYTF.

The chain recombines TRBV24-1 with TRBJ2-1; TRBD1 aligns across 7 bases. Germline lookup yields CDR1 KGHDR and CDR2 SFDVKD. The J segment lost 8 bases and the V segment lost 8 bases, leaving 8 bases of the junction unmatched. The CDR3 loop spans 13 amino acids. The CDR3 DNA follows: TGTGCCACCACCCGGGGACAGCGAGATGAGCAGTTCTTC. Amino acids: CATTRGQRDEQFF.